The 21 T cell receptor beta chains below come from one sample, sequenced in a study of T cell repertoires in cytomegalovirus infection. For these receptors, no antigen is known. TCRdb re-called the reads through MiXCR, storing one row per CDR3 protein. Altogether roughly 90,000 distinct CDR3 sequences are present, about 24% being singletons, with the ten largest covering 50%. The specimen was CD8+ T cells from cultured PBMCs, collected from culture after CMV antigen stimulation. Receptor source: a human donor in good health (CMV status not recorded). Some clones in this sample may be carry-over from other donors' samples.

The chain joins TRBV6-5 to TRBJ2-1, with TRBD2 matching 14 bases. This CDR3 contains 19 residues. The trim removed 5 bases at V and 5 bases at J, leaving 14 bases unmatched. Germline values: CDR1 MNHEY, CDR2 SVGAGI. The CDR3 reads CASSPRPGTSGRIDNEQFF. CDR3 nucleotide sequence: TGTGCCAGCAGTCCTAGGCCCGGGACTAGCGGGAGAATCGACAATGAGCAGTTCTTC.

Concerning this clonotype: This could be a read error, since a much larger clone is one nucleotide away. CDR3 loop: CTTSDPAEYQETQYF. The CDR3 nucleotides are TGTACCACCAGTGACCCCGCGGAGTACCAAGAGACCCAGTACTTC. The chain has TRBV24-1 and TRBJ2-5; unclear D gene. Germline CDR1 KGHDR, CDR2 SFDVKD. The CDR3 has 15 amino acids.

The chain recombines TRBV15 with TRBJ1-6, with D perhaps TRBD1 (5 bases). V was shortened by 1 base and J by 7 bases, with 11 bases between the two germline ends. CDR3 length: 15 residues. Germline-derived CDR1 and CDR2 are LNHNV and YYDKDF (reference sequence). The CDR3 DNA follows: TGTGCCACCAGCAGAGGATCGGGGGGGAATTCACCCCTCCACTTT. Translated, it gives CATSRGSGGNSPLHF.

This chain uses TRBV6-2 or TRBV6-3 with TRBJ2-3; D remains ambiguous. Per germline, CDR1 MNHEY and CDR2 SVGEGT. V lost 2 bases, J lost 0 bases, and 6 bases lay in between. The CDR3 runs to 14 residues. This CDR3 reads CASSYGVSTDTQYF. The CDR3 DNA reads as TGTGCCAGCAGTTACGGCGTCAGCACAGATACGCAGTATTTT.

The chain links TRBV5-4 to TRBJ2-7; 8 bases agree with TRBD2. This CDR3 spans 15 amino acids. Germline lookup yields CDR1 SGHNT and CDR2 YYREEE (reference sequence). The junction had 4 bases not matched to a gene; V was cut back by 2 bases and J by 0 bases. CDR3 nucleotides: TGTGCCAGCAGCTTAAAGCGGGAGCGCTCCTACGAGCAGTACTTC. It encodes CASSLKRERSYEQYF.

This clonotype came up a few times. The gene calls are TRBV9 and TRBJ1-5; no definite D call. The CDR3 has 12 amino acids. Trimming stripped 2 bases from V and 2 bases from J, with 2 bases between. Germline V gene sequence: CDR1 SGDLS, CDR2 YYNGEE. This chain's CDR3 is CASSVGNQPQHF. The CDR3 region has the DNA TGTGCCAGCAGCGTCGGCAATCAGCCCCAGCATTTT.

In its sample, this clonotype was seen many times. The chain combines TRBV7-2 with TRBJ2-7, with D perhaps TRBD1 (7 bases). CDR3 size: 14 residues. Trimming shortened V by 2 bases and J by 5 bases, and 13 bases separated the two germline ends. Germline-derived CDR1 and CDR2 are SGHTA and FQGNSA. CDR3 protein: CASSLRTGGDEQYF. Here the CDR3 DNA reads TGTGCCAGCAGCTTACGGACAGGAGGGGACGAGCAGTACTTC.

This clonotype came up a few times. The chain employs TRBV11-2 and TRBJ1-4; 9 bases match TRBD1. V trimming: 5 bases; J trimming: 5 bases; junction bases outside the gene matches: 6. The CDR3 has 15 amino acids. Looked up from germline, CDR1 is SGHAT and CDR2 is FQNNGV. The CDR3 reads CASSLQTGGNEKLFF. For the CDR3, the DNA is TGTGCCAGCAGCCTACAGACAGGGGGAAATGAAAAACTGTTTTTT. The full variable domain, in which reference TRBV11-2 and TRBJ1-4 provide the parts outside the CDR3, is EAGVAQSPRYKIIEKRQSVAFWCNPISGHATLYWYQQILGQGPKLLIQFQNNGVVDDSQLPKDRFSAERLKGVDSTLKIQPAKLEDSAVYLCASSLQTGGNEKLFFGSGTQLSVL.

This clonotype was seen ten or more times. For the CDR3, the DNA is TGTGCCATCCGACTTGTCGGTCAAGAGACCCAGTACTTC. Amino acids: CAIRLVGQETQYF. J is TRBJ2-5 and V is TRBV7-2; D remains unclear. V was shortened by 10 bases and J by 2 bases, with 14 bases between the two germline ends. The germline CDR1 and CDR2 sequences are SGHTA and FQGNSA. The CDR3 covers 13 residues.

This clonotype has a handful of counts. The gene calls are TRBV6-5 and TRBJ1-2; D perhaps matches TRBD1 (6 bases). Germline CDR1 reads MNHEY; CDR2 reads SVGAGI. V lost 0 bases and J 6 bases, leaving 14 bases between the germline ends. The CDR3 has 15 residues. CDR3 DNA sequence: TGTGCCAGCAGTTACTCTACAGGGATACCCCATGGCTACACCTTC. Translation: CASSYSTGIPHGYTF.

The gene calls are TRBV19 and TRBJ2-1; 13 positions agree with TRBD2. The trim removed 9 bases at V and 10 bases at J, leaving 18 bases unmatched. Germline assignment: CDR1 LNHDA and CDR2 SQIVND (reference sequence). This CDR3 has 17 amino acids. The CDR3 DNA is TGTGCCAGCACTTCCGGGACTAGCGGGATATTGTCCGGCGAGCAGTTCTTC. It specifies CASTSGTSGILSGEQFF.

The chain joins TRBV27 to TRBJ2-1; D is unclear. CDR1 and CDR2 (germline): MNHEY, SMNVEV (reference sequence). Trimming took off 2 bases at V and 3 bases at J, with 8 bases between the two ends. This CDR3 is built from 14 residues. CDR3 residues: CASSLDPDYNEQFF. DNA for the CDR3: TGTGCCAGCAGTTTAGACCCCGACTACAATGAGCAGTTCTTC.

This clonotype came up many times. The V gene is TRBV12-3 or TRBV12-4, the J gene TRBJ2-4; no firm D call. The V end lost 2 bases, the J end lost 0 bases, and 5 bases lay between the germline ends. This CDR3 has 14 amino acids. Written as DNA, the CDR3 is TGTGCCAGCAGTTTAACCGTAGCCAAAAACATTCAGTACTTC. Translated, it gives CASSLTVAKNIQYF.

This clonotype was found many times. V gene TRBV4-1 combines with J gene TRBJ2-4; D is unclear. V lost 0 bases and J lost 0, with 9 bases in between. This CDR3 spans 16 amino acids. Germline V lookup: CDR1 MGHRA, CDR2 YSYEKL. Here the CDR3 reads CASSQDLARAKNIQYF. As DNA, the CDR3 is TGCGCCAGCAGCCAAGATCTTGCGCGAGCCAAAAACATTCAGTACTTC.

About this clonotype itself: A clone one base away is much larger, so this may be a read error. A read error is likely, as this CDR3 ends without the conserved phenylalanine or tryptophan. The chain couples TRBV7-2 to TRBJ1-1; possibly TRBD1 for D (6 bases). This CDR3 comprises 18 residues. The V and J ends lost 3 bases and 0 bases respectively, with 20 bases between them. From germline, CDR1 is SGHTA and CDR2 FQGNSA. The CDR3 DNA follows: TGTGCCAGCAGCTTGGGGCTCGGAGGGGGTAGGGTGAACACTGAAGCTTTCTCT. Translation gives CASSLGLGGGRVNTEAFS.

This clonotype appeared many times. J is TRBJ1-1 and V is TRBV4-1; D remains ambiguous. CDR1 is MGHRA and CDR2 is YSYEKL in the germline V gene. This CDR3 contains 14 residues. V lost 0 bases to trimming and J lost 1 base, with 6 bases between them. The CDR3 sequence is CASSQEPGNTEAFF. The CDR3 DNA reads TGCGCCAGCAGCCAAGAACCAGGGAACACTGAAGCTTTCTTT.

Ten or more counts support this clonotype. The chain employs TRBV12-3 or TRBV12-4 and TRBJ1-1; D remains unclear. V lost 5 bases and J 3 bases, leaving 10 bases between the germline ends. The CDR3 runs 13 residues. The CDR3 spells CASSPPRDTEAFF. CDR3 bases: TGTGCCAGCAGTCCCCCTCGAGACACTGAAGCTTTCTTT.

V is TRBV6-2 or TRBV6-3 and J is TRBJ2-7; D is possibly TRBD1 or TRBD2 (5 bases each). The germline CDR1 and CDR2 sequences are MNHEY and SVGEGT. CDR3 length equals 13 residues. The V gene lost 3 bases and the J gene lost 0 bases, with 6 bases spanning the gap. CDR3 DNA sequence: TGTGCCAGCAGTTATGGGGGCTCCTACGAGCAGTACTTC. Encoded protein: CASSYGGSYEQYF.

This CDR3 reads CASINRYMNTEAFF. Here the CDR3 DNA reads TGTGCCAGCATTAACAGGTATATGAACACTGAAGCTTTCTTT. The chain links TRBV6-2 or TRBV6-3 to TRBJ1-1; D possibly corresponds to TRBD1 (5 bases). V gave up 7 bases and J gave up 0 bases, with 12 bases separating them. This CDR3 is built from 14 residues. CDR1 is MNHEY and CDR2 is SVGEGT in the germline V gene.

This clonotype appeared many times. The rearrangement links TRBV12-3 or TRBV12-4 to TRBJ2-4; D is uncertain. The CDR3 loop spans 14 amino acids. V lost 3 bases to trimming and J lost 6 bases, with 12 bases between them. The CDR3 nucleotides are TGTGCCAGCAGTTTGAGTAGGAGTGGAAACATTCAGTACTTC. Translation: CASSLSRSGNIQYF.

This clonotype was seen many times. The V gene is TRBV28, the J gene TRBJ2-3, with D uncertain. Trimming left V 11 bases short and J 2 bases short, with 14 bases between. This CDR3 region has 13 residues. Germline loops: CDR1 MDHEN, CDR2 SYDVKM. The CDR3 sequence is CALQDTYTDTQYF. CDR3 bases: TGTGCCCTCCAGGATACTTACACAGATACGCAGTATTTT.